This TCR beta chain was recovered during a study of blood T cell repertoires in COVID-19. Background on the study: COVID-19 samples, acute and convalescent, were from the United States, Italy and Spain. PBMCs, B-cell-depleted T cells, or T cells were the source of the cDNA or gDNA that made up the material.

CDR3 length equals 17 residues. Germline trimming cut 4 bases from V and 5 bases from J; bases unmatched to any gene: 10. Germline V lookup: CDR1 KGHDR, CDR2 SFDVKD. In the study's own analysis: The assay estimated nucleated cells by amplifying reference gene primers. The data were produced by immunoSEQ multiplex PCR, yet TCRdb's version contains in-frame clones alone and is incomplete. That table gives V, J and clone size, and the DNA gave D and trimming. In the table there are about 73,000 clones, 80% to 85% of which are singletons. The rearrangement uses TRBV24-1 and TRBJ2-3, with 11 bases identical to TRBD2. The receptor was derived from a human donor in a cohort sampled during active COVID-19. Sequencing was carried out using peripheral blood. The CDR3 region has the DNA TGTGCCACCAGTGACCCCGCCGTAGCGGGGGGGAAAGATACGCAGTATTTT. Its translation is CATSDPAVAGGKDTQYF.